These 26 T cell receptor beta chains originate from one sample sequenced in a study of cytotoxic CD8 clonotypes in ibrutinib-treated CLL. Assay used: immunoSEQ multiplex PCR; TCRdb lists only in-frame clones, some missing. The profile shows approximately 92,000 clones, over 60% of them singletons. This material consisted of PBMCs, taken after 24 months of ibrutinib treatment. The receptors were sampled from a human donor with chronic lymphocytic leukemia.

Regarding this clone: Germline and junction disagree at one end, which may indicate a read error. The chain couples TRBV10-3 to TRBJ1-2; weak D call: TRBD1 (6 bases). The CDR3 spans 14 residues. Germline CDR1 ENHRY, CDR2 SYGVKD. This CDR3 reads CASSPGGAHYGYTF. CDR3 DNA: TGTGCCAGCAGTCCCGGGGGGGCCCACTATGGCTACACCTTC.

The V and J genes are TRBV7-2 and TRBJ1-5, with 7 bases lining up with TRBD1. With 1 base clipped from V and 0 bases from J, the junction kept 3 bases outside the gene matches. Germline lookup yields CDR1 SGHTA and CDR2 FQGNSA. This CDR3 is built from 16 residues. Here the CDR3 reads CASSLEGQISNQPQHF. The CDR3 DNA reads TGTGCCAGCAGCTTAGAGGGACAGATTAGCAATCAGCCCCAGCATTTT.

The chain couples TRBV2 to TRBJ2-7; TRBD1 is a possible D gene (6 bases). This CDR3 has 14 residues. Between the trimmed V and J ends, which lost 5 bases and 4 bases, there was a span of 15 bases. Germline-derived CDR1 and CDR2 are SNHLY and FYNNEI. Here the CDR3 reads CASSPRGQGYEQYF. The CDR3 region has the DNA TGTGCCAGCAGTCCCAGGGGTCAGGGGTACGAGCAGTACTTC.

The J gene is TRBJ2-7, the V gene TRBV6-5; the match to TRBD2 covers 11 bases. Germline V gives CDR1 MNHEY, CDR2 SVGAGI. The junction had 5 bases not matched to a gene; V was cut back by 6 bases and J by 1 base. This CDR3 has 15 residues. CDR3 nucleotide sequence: TGTGCCAGCAGCTCCGGGACTAGCGGTTCCTACGAGCAGTACTTC. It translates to CASSSGTSGSYEQYF.

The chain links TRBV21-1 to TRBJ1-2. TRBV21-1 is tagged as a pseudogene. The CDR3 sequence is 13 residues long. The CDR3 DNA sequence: TGTGCCAGCAGCCGCAACTATAGAGATGGCTACACCTTC. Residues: CASSRNYRDGYTF.

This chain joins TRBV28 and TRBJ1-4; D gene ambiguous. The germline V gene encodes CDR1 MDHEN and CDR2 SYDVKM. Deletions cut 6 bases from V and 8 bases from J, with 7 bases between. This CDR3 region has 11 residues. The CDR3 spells CASSQTEKLFF. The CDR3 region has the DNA TGTGCCAGCAGCCAGACAGAAAAACTGTTTTTT.

The CDR3 nucleotides read TGTGCCAGCAGTTTGACGAGACTAGCGGGAGCCTACGAGCAGTACTTC. Translating gives CASSLTRLAGAYEQYF. The rearrangement joins TRBV27 to TRBJ2-7; 12 nucleotides line up with TRBD2. The CDR3 length is 16 residues. Per the germline V gene, CDR1 is MNHEY and CDR2 is SMNVEV (reference sequence). V lost 3 bases, J lost 2 bases, and 5 bases stayed unmatched.

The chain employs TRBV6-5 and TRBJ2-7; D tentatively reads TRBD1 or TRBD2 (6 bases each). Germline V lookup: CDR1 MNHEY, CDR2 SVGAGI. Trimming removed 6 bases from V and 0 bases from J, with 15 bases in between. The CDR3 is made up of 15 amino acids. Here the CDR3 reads CASRIQGGSSYEQYF. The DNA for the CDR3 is TGTGCCAGCAGAATCCAAGGGGGGTCCTCCTACGAGCAGTACTTC.

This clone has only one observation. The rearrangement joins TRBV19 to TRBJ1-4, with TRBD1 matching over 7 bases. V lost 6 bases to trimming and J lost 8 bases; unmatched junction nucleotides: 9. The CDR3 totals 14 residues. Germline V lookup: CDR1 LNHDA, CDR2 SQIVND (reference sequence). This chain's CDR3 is CASRDRIRLEKLFF. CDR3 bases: TGTGCCAGTAGGGACAGGATTCGTCTGGAAAAACTGTTTTTT.

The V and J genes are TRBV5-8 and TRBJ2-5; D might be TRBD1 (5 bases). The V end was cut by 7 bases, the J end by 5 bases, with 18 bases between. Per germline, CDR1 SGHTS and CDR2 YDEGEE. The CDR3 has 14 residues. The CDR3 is CASPNTLAGETQYF. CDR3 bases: TGTGCCAGCCCAAACACACTCGCAGGGGAGACCCAGTACTTC.

CDR3 nucleotide sequence: TGTGCCGTTGATCCGCGTCTAGCGGGAGTCAACGAGCAGTACTTC. It yields the protein CAVDPRLAGVNEQYF. This chain connects TRBV6-1 to TRBJ2-7; 10 bases are shared with TRBD2. From germline, CDR1 is MNHNS and CDR2 SASEGT. The V segment lost 11 bases and the J segment 5 bases; nucleotides outside the gene matches: 15. This CDR3 comprises 15 residues.

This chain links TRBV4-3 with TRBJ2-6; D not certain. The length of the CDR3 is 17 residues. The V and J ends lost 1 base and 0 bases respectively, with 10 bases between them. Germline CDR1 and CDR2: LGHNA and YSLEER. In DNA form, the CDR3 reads TGCGCCAGCAGCCAAGTAGCCGGTTACTCTGGGGCCAACGTCCTGACTTTC. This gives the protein CASSQVAGYSGANVLTF.

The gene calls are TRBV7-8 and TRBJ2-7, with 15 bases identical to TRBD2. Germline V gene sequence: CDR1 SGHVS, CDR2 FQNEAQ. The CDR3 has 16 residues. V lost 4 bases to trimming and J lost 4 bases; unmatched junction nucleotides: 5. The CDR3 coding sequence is TGTGCCAGCAGCTGGACTAGCGGGAGGGCCCTTTACGAGCAGTACTTC. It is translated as CASSWTSGRALYEQYF.

The CDR3 is CASRYGTYGYTF. The DNA of the CDR3 is TGTGCCAGCAGGTACGGAACCTATGGCTACACCTTC. V and J are TRBV28 and TRBJ1-2, with D hard to call. V lost 6 bases and J 4 bases, leaving 9 bases between the germline ends. The CDR3 consists of 12 residues. CDR1 and CDR2 from the germline V gene are MDHEN and SYDVKM.

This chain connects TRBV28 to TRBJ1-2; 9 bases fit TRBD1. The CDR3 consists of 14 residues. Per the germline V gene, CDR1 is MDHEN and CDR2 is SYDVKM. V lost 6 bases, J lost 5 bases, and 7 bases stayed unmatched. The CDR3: CASRTGQGVYGYTF. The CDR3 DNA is TGTGCCAGCAGAACGGGACAGGGTGTGTATGGCTACACCTTC.

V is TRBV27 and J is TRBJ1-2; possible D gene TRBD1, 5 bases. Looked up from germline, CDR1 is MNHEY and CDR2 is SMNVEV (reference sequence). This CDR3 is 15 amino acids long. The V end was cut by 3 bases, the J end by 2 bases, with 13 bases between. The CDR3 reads CASSFKGSANYGYTF. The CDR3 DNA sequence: TGTGCCAGCAGTTTTAAGGGGTCGGCGAACTATGGCTACACCTTC.

The CDR3 DNA sequence: TGCAGCGTTGTAGGGACAGTGCGTGAAAAACTGTTTTTT. Protein: CSVVGTVREKLFF. This chain uses TRBV29-1 with TRBJ1-4, with TRBD1 matching 7 bases. V lost 4 bases and J lost 7; bases outside the gene matches: 6. This CDR3 contains 13 residues. Germline-derived CDR1 and CDR2 are SQVTM and ANQGSEA.

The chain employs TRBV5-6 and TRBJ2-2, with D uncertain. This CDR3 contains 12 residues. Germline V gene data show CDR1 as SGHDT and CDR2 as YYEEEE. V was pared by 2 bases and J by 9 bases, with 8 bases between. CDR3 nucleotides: TGTGCCAGCAGCTTTCAGGAGTGGGAGCTGTTTTTT. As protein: CASSFQEWELFF.

For the CDR3, the DNA is TGTGCCTGGAGTTTCACAGGGAGGGGTCAAGAGACCCAGTACTTC. Translated: CAWSFTGRGQETQYF. The chain couples TRBV30 to TRBJ2-5; D might be TRBD2 (7 bases). Germline CDR1 GTSNPN, CDR2 SVGIG (reference sequence). The CDR3 consists of 15 residues. V dropped 2 bases and J dropped 2 bases, with 15 bases sitting between them.

CDR3 protein: CASSPPRNPYNEQFF. DNA of the CDR3: TGTGCCAGCTCACCCCCACGTAACCCCTACAATGAGCAGTTCTTC. The gene calls are TRBV18 and TRBJ2-1; D ambiguous. Trimming took 3 bases from V and 2 from J, leaving 11 bases between them. The CDR3 has 15 amino acids. The V gene's germline CDR1 is KGHSH and CDR2 LQKENI.

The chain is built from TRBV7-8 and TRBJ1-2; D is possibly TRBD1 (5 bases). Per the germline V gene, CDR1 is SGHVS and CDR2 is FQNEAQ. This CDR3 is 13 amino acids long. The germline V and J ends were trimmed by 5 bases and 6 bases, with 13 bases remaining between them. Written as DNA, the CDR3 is TGTGCCAGCAGCGCCCAGGGAGCCCATGGCTACACCTTC. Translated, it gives CASSAQGAHGYTF.

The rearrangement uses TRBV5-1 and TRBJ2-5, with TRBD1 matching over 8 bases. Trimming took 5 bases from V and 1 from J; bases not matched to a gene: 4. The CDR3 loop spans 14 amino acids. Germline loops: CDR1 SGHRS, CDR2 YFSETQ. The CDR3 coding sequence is TGCGCCAGCAGACGGACAGGGCTCCAAGAGACCCAGTACTTC. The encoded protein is CASRRTGLQETQYF.

The CDR3 region is CAWSVGVRVEQYF. CDR3 nucleotide sequence: TGTGCCTGGAGTGTAGGAGTCCGGGTCGAGCAGTACTTC. The genes are TRBV30 and TRBJ2-7; unclear D gene. This CDR3 comprises 13 residues. Trimming took 0 bases from V and 6 from J, leaving 12 bases between them. Germline V gene data show CDR1 as GTSNPN and CDR2 as SVGIG (reference sequence).

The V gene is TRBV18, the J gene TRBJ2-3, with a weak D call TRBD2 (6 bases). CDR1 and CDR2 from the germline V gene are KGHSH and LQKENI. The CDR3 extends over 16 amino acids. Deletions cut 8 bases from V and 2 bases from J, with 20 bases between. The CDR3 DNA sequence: TGTGCCAGCCCCCCAGGAGGGCAGGGAATCACAGATACGCAGTATTTT. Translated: CASPPGGQGITDTQYF.

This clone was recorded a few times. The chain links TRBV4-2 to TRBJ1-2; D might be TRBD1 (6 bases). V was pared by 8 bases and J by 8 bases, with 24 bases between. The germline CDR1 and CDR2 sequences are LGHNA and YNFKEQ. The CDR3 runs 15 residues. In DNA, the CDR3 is TGTGCCAGCTCCCCGACAATGAGGGCAGGGGACGGCTACACCTTC. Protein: CASSPTMRAGDGYTF.

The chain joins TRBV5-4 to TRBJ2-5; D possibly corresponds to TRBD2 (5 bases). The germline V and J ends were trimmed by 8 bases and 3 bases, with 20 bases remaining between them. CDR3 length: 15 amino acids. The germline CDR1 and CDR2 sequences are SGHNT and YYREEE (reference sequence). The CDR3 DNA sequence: TGTGCCAGTTCCCGGGGAGCGGCGTCCGAAGAGACCCAGTACTTC. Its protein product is CASSRGAASEETQYF.